The source of this T cell receptor (beta chain) is a study of T cell responses to AZD1222 COVID-19 vaccine. The CDR3 has 19 amino acids. Trimming removed 2 bases from V and 2 bases from J; junction bases left unmatched: 15. Germline CDR1 is SGHTA and CDR2 is FQGNSA. Worth noting for this clone: No antigen is known for it.

The repertoire was sequenced with immunoSEQ multiplex PCR; TCRdb's copy has only in-frame clones and lacks some. Here the sample spans roughly 170,000 clones, roughly 94% being singletons. General study results and limits: Clonal diversity may have been underestimated in mostly white British donors. Baseline seropositivity characterized only 5 or 6 AZD1222 recipients. Once two AZD1222 doses were given, Spike-specific TCR breadth and depth went up.

Combined were second doses at about 4 or about 12 weeks. Specimen: peripheral blood, collected 28 days after the second AZD1222 dose. The rearrangement links TRBV7-2 to TRBJ2-7, with 10 bases that match TRBD2. The TCR was taken from an adult who received the AZD1222 COVID-19 vaccine. Written as DNA, the CDR3 is TGTGCCAGCAGCTTATCATCATGGCTAGCGGGAGAAGGTACCTACGAGCAGTACTTC. It is translated as CASSLSSWLAGEGTYEQYF. Full variable domain (outside the CDR3, taken from reference TRBV7-2 and TRBJ2-7): GAGVSQSPSNKVTEKGKDVELRCDPISGHTALYWYRQSLGQGLEFLIYFQGNSAPDKSGLPSDRFSAERTGGSVSTLTIQRTQQEDSAVYLCASSLSSWLAGEGTYEQYFGPGTRLTVT.